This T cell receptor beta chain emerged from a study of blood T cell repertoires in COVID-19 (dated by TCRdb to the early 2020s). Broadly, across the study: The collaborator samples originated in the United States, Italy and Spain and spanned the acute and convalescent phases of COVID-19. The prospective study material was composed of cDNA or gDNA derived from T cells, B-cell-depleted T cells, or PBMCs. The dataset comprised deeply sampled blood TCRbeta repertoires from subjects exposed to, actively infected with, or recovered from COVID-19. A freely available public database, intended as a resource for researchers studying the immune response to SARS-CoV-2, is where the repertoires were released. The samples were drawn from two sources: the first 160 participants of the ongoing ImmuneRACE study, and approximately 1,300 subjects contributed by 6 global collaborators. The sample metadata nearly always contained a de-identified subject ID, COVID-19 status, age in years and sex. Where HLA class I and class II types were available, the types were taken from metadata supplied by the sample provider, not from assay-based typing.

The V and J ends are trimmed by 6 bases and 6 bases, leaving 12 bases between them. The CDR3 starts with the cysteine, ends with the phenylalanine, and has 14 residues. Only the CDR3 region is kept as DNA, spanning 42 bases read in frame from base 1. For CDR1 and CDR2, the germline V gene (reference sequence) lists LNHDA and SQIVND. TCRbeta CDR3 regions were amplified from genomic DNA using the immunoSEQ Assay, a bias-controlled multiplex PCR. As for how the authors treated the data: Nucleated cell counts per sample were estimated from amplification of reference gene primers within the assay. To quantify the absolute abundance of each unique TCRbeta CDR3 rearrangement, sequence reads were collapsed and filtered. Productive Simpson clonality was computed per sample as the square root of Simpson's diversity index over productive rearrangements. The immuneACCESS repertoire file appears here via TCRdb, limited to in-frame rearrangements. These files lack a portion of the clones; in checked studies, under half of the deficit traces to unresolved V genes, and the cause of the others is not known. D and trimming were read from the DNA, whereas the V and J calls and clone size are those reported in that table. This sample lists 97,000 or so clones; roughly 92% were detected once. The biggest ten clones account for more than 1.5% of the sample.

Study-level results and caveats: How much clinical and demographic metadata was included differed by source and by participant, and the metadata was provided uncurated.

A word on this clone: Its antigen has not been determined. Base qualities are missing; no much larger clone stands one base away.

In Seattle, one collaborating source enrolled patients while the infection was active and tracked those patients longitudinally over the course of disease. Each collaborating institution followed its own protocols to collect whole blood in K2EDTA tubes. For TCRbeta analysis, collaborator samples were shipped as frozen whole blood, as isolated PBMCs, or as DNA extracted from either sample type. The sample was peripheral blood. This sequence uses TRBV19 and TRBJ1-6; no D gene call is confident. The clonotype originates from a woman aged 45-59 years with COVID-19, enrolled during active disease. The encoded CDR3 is CASRGGRLNSPLHF. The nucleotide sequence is TGTGCCAGTAGGGGAGGAAGACTTAATTCACCCCTCCACTTT.